The next 5 T cell receptor beta chains were all read from a single sample in a study of resident and recirculating memory T cells in vitiligo. TCRdb keeps only in-frame clones here, not all; method: immunoSEQ multiplex PCR. The table has around 70,000 clones, approximately 90% seen once. Sequencing used blood. These receptor sequences come from a male donor with vitiligo.

This sequence joins TRBV10-3 and TRBJ2-7; 11 bases match TRBD2. J was trimmed by 2 bases and V by 2 bases; bases with no gene match: 5. The germline V gene has CDR1 ENHRY and CDR2 SYGVKD. The CDR3 has 16 residues. CDR3 residues: CAISEGASGGTYEQYF. The CDR3 bases are TGTGCCATCAGTGAGGGCGCTAGCGGGGGGACCTACGAGCAGTACTTC.

The chain recombines TRBV25-1 with TRBJ1-1, with D perhaps TRBD1 (6 bases). Between the trimmed V and J ends, which lost 2 bases and 5 bases, there was a span of 18 bases. The CDR3 has 16 residues. In germline, CDR1 is MGHDK, CDR2 SYGVNS. The CDR3, as DNA: TGTGCCAGCAGTGAAGGGATTCCGGGACATAGGACTGAAGCTTTCTTT. Protein product: CASSEGIPGHRTEAFF.

The rearrangement joins TRBV11-3 to TRBJ1-1; tentative D call: TRBD1 (5 bases). CDR1 SGHNT and CDR2 YENEEA come from the germline V gene. CDR3 length equals 13 residues. V dropped 3 bases and J dropped 1 base, with 6 bases sitting between them. The CDR3: CASSFQGNTEAFF. The CDR3 nucleotides are TGTGCCAGCAGCTTTCAGGGGAACACTGAAGCTTTCTTT.

This clone was counted once. The V and J genes are TRBV7-8 and TRBJ2-3, with TRBD2 matching over 10 bases. With V trimmed by 4 bases and J by 5 bases, 18 bases remained unmatched. CDR1 is SGHVS, CDR2 FQNEAQ, per germline. This CDR3 is built from 19 residues. The CDR3, as DNA: TGTGCCAGCAGCTCAGCCCCAATCCAGCGGGGGGGCCTAGTAGATACGCAGTATTTT. It encodes CASSSAPIQRGGLVDTQYF.

The rearrangement uses TRBV6-1 and TRBJ1-5, with TRBD1 as a possible D gene (6 bases). CDR3 size: 14 residues. V shed 4 bases and J shed 3 bases, with 10 bases lying between them. From germline, CDR1 is MNHNS and CDR2 SASEGT. The CDR3 DNA follows: TGTGCCAGCAGTGGGGACATGTTCAATCAGCCCCAGCATTTT. It yields the protein CASSGDMFNQPQHF.